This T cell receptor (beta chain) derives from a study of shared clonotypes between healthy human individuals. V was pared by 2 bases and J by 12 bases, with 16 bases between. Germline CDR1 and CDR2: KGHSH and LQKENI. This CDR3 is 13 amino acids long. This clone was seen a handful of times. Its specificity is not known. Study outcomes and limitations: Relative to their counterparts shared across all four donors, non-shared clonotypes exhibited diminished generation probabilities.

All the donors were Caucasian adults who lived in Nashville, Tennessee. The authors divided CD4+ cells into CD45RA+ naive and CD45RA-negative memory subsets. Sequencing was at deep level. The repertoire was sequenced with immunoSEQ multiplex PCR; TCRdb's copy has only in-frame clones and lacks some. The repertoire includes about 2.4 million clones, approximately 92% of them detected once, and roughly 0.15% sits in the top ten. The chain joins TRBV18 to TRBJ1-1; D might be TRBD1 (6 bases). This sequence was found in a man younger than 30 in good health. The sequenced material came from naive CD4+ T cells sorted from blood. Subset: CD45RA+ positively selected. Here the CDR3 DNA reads TGTGCCAGCTCACCAGCGCAGGGGTATGGAACTTTCTTT. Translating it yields CASSPAQGYGTFF. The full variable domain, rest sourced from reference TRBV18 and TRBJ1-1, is NAGVMQNPRHLVRRRGQEARLRCSPMKGHSHVYWYRQLPEEGLKFMVYLQKENIIDESGMPKERFSAEFPKEGPSILRIQQVVRGDSAAYFCASSPAQGYGTFFGQGTRLTVV.